This T cell receptor (beta chain) appears in the sequencing data of a study of OX40 agonist ivuxolimab in advanced cancers. A single count supports this clone. Sequenced by immunoSEQ multiplex PCR; TCRdb stores in-frame clones only, minus some. In the table there are more than 40,000 clones, 82% of which are singletons. The CDR3 has 15 amino acids. The junction had 3 bases not matched to a gene; V was cut back by 1 base and J by 2 bases. Germline V gene data show CDR1 as SEHNR and CDR2 as FQNEAQ (reference sequence). J is TRBJ2-5 and V is TRBV7-9, with TRBD1 identical over 8 bases. This material consisted of CD4+ or CD8+ T cells sorted from blood, taken in a trial of the OX40 agonist ivuxolimab. This sequence originates from an adult with an advanced solid tumor such as melanoma, head and neck, liver or kidney cancer. The CDR3 sequence is CASSLDGTGQETQYF. In DNA form, the CDR3 reads TGTGCCAGCAGCTTAGACGGGACAGGACAAGAGACCCAGTACTTC.